The next 22 T cell receptor beta chains were all read from a single sample in a study of cytomegalovirus exposure and HLA in healthy donors. With 60 Vbeta and 13 Jbeta primers, the PCR was carried out. Clones were read by immunoSEQ multiplex PCR, and TCRdb kept only the in-frame ones, dropping some. The data show 130,000 or so clones, about two thirds seen once. The sample comprised PBMCs. These receptors were collected from a woman aged 35 to 49 in good health and CMV-seronegative.

This clone has a single count. The chain joins TRBV7-8 to TRBJ1-2; D is ambiguous. There are 14 residues in the CDR3. CDR1 SGHVS and CDR2 FQNEAQ come from the germline V gene. V was cut by 4 bases and J by 4 bases, with 13 bases left in between. Written as DNA, the CDR3 is TGTGCCAGCAGCTCGGGGTCAGTCCCCTATGGCTACACCTTC. As protein: CASSSGSVPYGYTF.

Note on this clone: A junction boundary mismatches the germline segment, possibly from a read error. This chain links TRBV7-2 with TRBJ2-1; the match to TRBD2 covers 9 bases. CDR1 and CDR2 (germline): SGHTA, FQGNSA. There are 14 residues in the CDR3. The CDR3 sequence: CASNLRLAGAPEFF. The CDR3 bases are TGTGCCAGCAACTTAAGGTTAGCGGGGGCCCCCGAGTTCTTC.

The chain is built from TRBV9 and TRBJ2-5, with D maybe TRBD2 (5 bases). The V end lost 1 base, the J end lost 1 base, and 20 bases lay between the germline ends. Germline values: CDR1 SGDLS, CDR2 YYNGEE. The CDR3 totals 18 residues. CDR3 DNA: TGTGCCAGCAGCGTATCCGGTGCCCTAAAAGGAGGCCAAGAGACCCAGTACTTC. It translates to CASSVSGALKGGQETQYF.

The chain combines TRBV9 with TRBJ1-1, with 9 bases lining up with TRBD1. The CDR3 extends over 15 amino acids. Germline assignment: CDR1 SGDLS and CDR2 YYNGEE. The J segment lost 5 bases and the V segment lost 0 bases, leaving 5 bases of the junction unmatched. The CDR3 bases are TGTGCCAGCAGCGTAGGCGAGGACAGGGGAACTGAAGCTTTCTTT. This sequence encodes CASSVGEDRGTEAFF.

The gene calls are TRBV27 and TRBJ1-2; 8 bases match TRBD1. The ends lost 4 bases at V and 3 bases at J; junction bases unmatched: 7. Germline CDR1 is MNHEY and CDR2 is SMNVEV (reference sequence). The CDR3 totals 15 residues. In DNA, the CDR3 is TGTGCCAGCAGTTCATCGACAGGGGAGGACTATGGCTACACCTTC. Its protein product is CASSSSTGEDYGYTF.

This clone was detected once. This chain links TRBV15 with TRBJ1-3; tentatively, D is TRBD1 (6 bases). The CDR3 has 14 amino acids. Trimming removed 4 bases at V and 4 bases at J, with 11 bases between. Germline loops: CDR1 LNHNV, CDR2 YYDKDF (reference sequence). This chain's CDR3 is CATSTGTSGNTIYF. DNA of the CDR3: TGTGCCACCAGCACGGGGACATCCGGAAACACCATATATTTT.

The chain recombines TRBV7-3 with TRBJ2-1; possible D gene TRBD2, 5 bases. The CDR3 has 12 amino acids. Germline loops: CDR1 SGHTA, CDR2 FQGTGA. V lost 5 bases, J lost 9 bases, and 11 bases lay in between. The DNA for the CDR3 is TGTGCCAGCAGCCCTCAAAGCGGTGAGCAGTTCTTC. Translated, it gives CASSPQSGEQFF.

This clone turned up a few times. The rearrangement links TRBV5-6 to TRBJ1-2; 12 bases are shared with TRBD1. Looked up from germline, CDR1 is SGHDT and CDR2 is YYEEEE. This CDR3 spans 16 amino acids. Trimming took 3 bases from V and 3 from J; bases not matched to a gene: 6. The CDR3 spells CASSWGTGGFDYGYTF. The CDR3 DNA reads as TGTGCCAGCAGCTGGGGGACAGGGGGCTTCGACTATGGCTACACCTTC.

V usage is TRBV2 and J usage is TRBJ2-7; 8 positions match TRBD1. Germline CDR1 reads SNHLY; CDR2 reads FYNNEI. V shed 6 bases, J shed 0 bases, and the junction held 7 bases outside the gene matches. The CDR3 is 15 residues long. CDR3: CASRPTGEVSYEQYF. CDR3 coding DNA: TGTGCCAGCAGGCCGACAGGGGAAGTCTCCTACGAGCAGTACTTC.

The rearrangement links TRBV5-1 to TRBJ2-1, with TRBD1 matching over 9 bases. From germline, CDR1 is SGHRS and CDR2 YFSETQ. Trimming took 4 bases from V and 3 from J; bases not matched to a gene: 5. The CDR3 has 15 residues. CDR3 loop: CASSPGQGNYNEQFF. As DNA, the CDR3 is TGCGCCAGCAGCCCGGGACAGGGAAACTACAATGAGCAGTTCTTC.

The rearrangement uses TRBV5-6 and TRBJ2-1, with TRBD2 matching 16 bases. Germline V gene sequence: CDR1 SGHDT, CDR2 YYEEEE. V shed 1 base and J 8 bases; nucleotides not matched to a gene: 6. This CDR3 comprises 17 residues. This CDR3 reads CASSLLRGLAGGHEQFF. CDR3 nucleotides: TGTGCCAGCAGCTTGTTGAGGGGACTAGCGGGGGGGCATGAGCAGTTCTTC.

The chain joins TRBV18 to TRBJ2-5; 8 nucleotides align to TRBD1. From germline, CDR1 is KGHSH and CDR2 LQKENI. The J segment lost 5 bases and the V segment lost 3 bases, leaving 8 bases of the junction unmatched. CDR3 length equals 15 residues. The CDR3 is CASSPPDRAGETQYF. The CDR3 DNA follows: TGTGCCAGCTCACCCCCGGACAGGGCAGGGGAGACCCAGTACTTC.

J is TRBJ2-2 and V is TRBV6-5; D perhaps matches TRBD1 (6 bases). CDR3 length: 15 residues. From germline, CDR1 is MNHEY and CDR2 SVGAGI. Trimming stripped 2 bases from V and 4 bases from J, with 11 bases between. The CDR3 nucleotides are TGTGCCAGCAGTTACGCCAGGGGAGCCACCGGGGAGCTGTTTTTT. This encodes CASSYARGATGELFF.

This clone appeared a few times. The rearrangement uses TRBV5-1 and TRBJ1-1, with D perhaps matching TRBD1 (5 bases). This CDR3 is 13 amino acids long. In germline, CDR1 is SGHRS, CDR2 YFSETQ. V gave up 4 bases and J gave up 0 bases, with 7 bases separating them. CDR3 bases: TGCGCCAGCAGCGTCAGGGTGAACACTGAAGCTTTCTTT. Residues: CASSVRVNTEAFF.

This clone has only a few counts. This chain links TRBV15 with TRBJ1-6, with TRBD1 identical over 10 bases. Germline V gene lookup returns CDR1 LNHNV and CDR2 YYDKDF (reference sequence). J gave up 10 bases and V 3 bases, and 3 bases lay outside the gene matches. The CDR3 sequence is 14 residues long. CDR3 sequence reads: CATSRDRGYSPLHF. CDR3 nucleotides: TGTGCCACCAGCAGGGACAGGGGGTACTCACCCCTCCACTTT.

This clone appeared once. Other DNA sequences from this sample encode an identical CDR3 as well. This chain links TRBV5-6 with TRBJ1-2; possible D gene TRBD1, 5 bases. Germline V CDR1 and CDR2: SGHDT, YYEEEE. Trimming pared 3 bases from V and 3 bases from J, leaving 9 bases between. CDR3 length equals 13 residues. CDR3: CASSSQAHYGYTF. CDR3 in DNA: TGTGCCAGCAGCTCACAGGCGCACTATGGCTACACCTTC. Drawing the rest from reference TRBV5-6 and TRBJ1-2, the complete variable domain is DAGVTQSPTHLIKTRGQQVTLRCSPKSGHDTVSWYQQALGQGPQFIFQYYEEEERQRGNFPDRFSGHQFPNYSSELNVNALLLGDSALYLCASSSQAHYGYTFGSGTRLTVV.

This clone turned up a few times. The rearrangement uses TRBV5-1 and TRBJ1-6; possible D gene TRBD1, 5 bases. The CDR3 runs 16 residues. V lost 1 base to trimming and J lost 2 bases, with 10 bases between them. Per germline, CDR1 SGHRS and CDR2 YFSETQ. Here the CDR3 DNA reads TGCGCCAGCAGCTTGTCCCGACAGACCTATAATTCACCCCTCCACTTT. Protein product: CASSLSRQTYNSPLHF. Filled out from reference TRBV5-1 and TRBJ1-6, the complete variable domain reads KAGVTQTPRYLIKTRGQQVTLSCSPISGHRSVSWYQQTPGQGLQFLFEYFSETQRNKGNFPGRFSGRQFSNSRSEMNVSTLELGDSALYLCASSLSRQTYNSPLHFGNGTRLTVT.

This chain uses TRBV30 with TRBJ2-1; 14 positions agree with TRBD2. After removal of 8 bases from V and 0 bases from J, the junction contained 9 bases not matched to a gene. The V gene's germline CDR1 is GTSNPN and CDR2 SVGIG (reference sequence). This CDR3 has 17 amino acids. CDR3 DNA: TGTGCCATGGGGACTAGCGGGGGCCTTAGCTCCTACAATGAGCAGTTCTTC. This gives the protein CAMGTSGGLSSYNEQFF.

The V call is TRBV6-5, the J call TRBJ1-5; D not resolved. This CDR3 is built from 9 residues. Trimming took 8 bases from V and 8 from J, leaving 4 bases between them. Per the germline V gene, CDR1 is MNHEY and CDR2 is SVGAGI. In DNA, the CDR3 is TGTGCCAGCGGAGAGCCCCAGCATTTT. Translated: CASGEPQHF.

Details on this clone: Other nucleotide sequences in the sample specify the same CDR3. V is TRBV30 and J is TRBJ1-1; D ambiguous. The length of the CDR3 is 13 residues. Germline V gene data show CDR1 as GTSNPN and CDR2 as SVGIG (reference sequence). V lost 0 bases and J 0 bases, leaving 5 bases between the germline ends. The CDR3 loop reads CAWSVGVNTEAFF. In nucleotides, the CDR3 is TGTGCCTGGAGTGTCGGAGTGAACACTGAAGCTTTCTTT.

This sequence joins TRBV2 and TRBJ1-1; 8 nucleotides align to TRBD1. The CDR3 is made up of 15 amino acids. Losses at the gene ends were 10 bases for V and 5 bases for J; bases not matched to a gene: 15. Germline V gene lookup returns CDR1 SNHLY and CDR2 FYNNEI. The CDR3 nucleotides are TGTGCCATCGACACTTCAGGGGGCTTGGGAACTGAAGCTTTCTTT. This translates into CAIDTSGGLGTEAFF. Full variable domain (rest looked up from reference TRBV2 and TRBJ1-1): EPEVTQTPSHQVTQMGQEVILRCVPISNHLYFYWYRQILGQKVEFLVSFYNNEISEKSEIFDDQFSVERPDGSNFTLKIRSTKLEDSAMYFCAIDTSGGLGTEAFFGQGTRLTVV.

The CDR3 DNA is TGTGCCAGCTCACCAGCGGCTAACTATGGCTACACCTTC. Amino acids: CASSPAANYGYTF. This chain connects TRBV18 to TRBJ1-2, with no clear D. With 2 bases removed from V and 0 bases from J, the gap between germline ends came to 4 bases. CDR3 length equals 13 residues. Germline loops: CDR1 KGHSH, CDR2 LQKENI.